Listed below are T cell receptor beta chains from one sample, sequenced in a study of T cell responses to AZD1222 COVID-19 vaccine. Sequencing used immunoSEQ multiplex PCR; TCRdb keeps in-frame clones, though not all of them. The repertoire holds 150,000 or so clones, 93% seen once, with 1.5% to 2% in the top ten. Sequenced material: peripheral blood, taken on day 0 of AZD1222 vaccination. These receptors all come from an adult in good health. CDR3s include the opening cysteine and the closing phenylalanine or tryptophan. The order of the fields is V gene, J gene, D gene, clone size, CDR3 protein, CDR3 DNA. A D gene is named only where the DNA matches it firmly. Clone size, where shown, is once, few, many, or a class for clones that have expanded.

TRBV10-3	TRBJ1-1	-	-	CAISESSVNTEAFF	TGTGCCATCAGTGAGTCGTCGGTAAACACTGAAGCTTTCTTT
TRBV19	TRBJ1-5	-	once	CASSWAPSNQPQHF	TGTGCCAGTAGTTGGGCCCCTAGCAATCAGCCCCAGCATTTT
TRBV29-1	TRBJ2-5	-	-	CSVGWGREETQYF	TGCAGCGTGGGCTGGGGCAGGGAAGAGACCCAGTACTTC
TRBV28	TRBJ2-7	-	-	CASSLSRAGTESSYEQYF	TGTGCCAGCAGTTTATCCCGCGCCGGGACGGAAAGCTCCTACGAGCAGTACTTC
TRBV5-6	TRBJ1-2	-	-	CASSLAGRRGETGYTF	TGTGCCAGCAGCTTGGCCGGTCGGCGGGGGGAGACTGGCTACACCTTC
TRBV12-5	TRBJ1-4	TRBD1	-	CASGLVRQGASEKLFF	TGTGCTAGTGGTTTGGTCCGACAGGGGGCAAGTGAAAAACTGTTTTTT
TRBV4-1	TRBJ1-2	-	-	CASSQDAGRQNYGYTF	TGCGCCAGCAGCCAAGATGCGGGACGGCAAAACTATGGCTACACCTTC
TRBV4-1	TRBJ1-2	TRBD1	once	CASSQDQTGNYGYTF	TGCGCCAGCAGCCAAGATCAGACAGGGAATTATGGCTACACCTTC
TRBV6-5	TRBJ1-3	-	-	CASSQGLPSGNTIYF	TGTGCCAGCAGTCAGGGGTTGCCTTCTGGAAACACCATATATTTT
TRBV18	TRBJ1-1	TRBD1	-	CASSPPLKGAAEAFF	TGTGCCAGCTCACCACCGTTAAAGGGGGCGGCTGAAGCTTTCTTT
TRBV19	TRBJ1-5	TRBD1	-	CASKGRGGFNQPQHF	TGTGCCAGTAAGGGACGAGGGGGCTTTAATCAGCCCCAGCATTTT
TRBV7-6	TRBJ2-2	TRBD2	-	CASSSTLAANTGELFF	TGTGCCAGCAGCTCAACGCTAGCGGCGAACACCGGGGAGCTGTTTTTT
TRBV7-2	TRBJ2-3	TRBD2	-	CASESLAQNTDTQYF	TGTGCCAGCGAATCACTAGCGCAAAACACAGATACGCAGTATTTT
TRBV10-2	TRBJ2-1	-	-	CASSEGSSYNEQFF	TGCGCCAGCAGTGAGGGGAGCTCCTACAATGAGCAGTTCTTC
TRBV14	TRBJ1-4	-	-	CASSLGGYEKLFF	TGTGCCAGCAGCCTGGGGGGGTACGAAAAACTGTTTTTT
TRBV7-8	TRBJ2-5	-	-	CASSNGRVYQETQYF	TGTGCCAGCAGCAATGGCAGGGTGTACCAAGAGACCCAGTACTTC
TRBV16	TRBJ2-1	TRBD2	-	CASSHPLAGYNEQFF	TGTGCCAGCAGCCATCCCCTAGCGGGCTACAATGAGCAGTTCTTC
TRBV29-1	TRBJ1-4	-	-	CSALGQYNEKLFF	TGCAGCGCCCTTGGACAGTATAATGAAAAACTGTTTTTT
TRBV9	TRBJ2-7	-	-	CASSVGGGPTGEQYF	TGTGCCAGCAGCGTAGGCGGGGGCCCCACGGGCGAGCAGTACTTC
TRBV6-6	TRBJ1-1	TRBD1	-	CASSYGTGYTEAFF	TGTGCCAGCAGTTACGGGACAGGATACACTGAAGCTTTCTTT
TRBV7-9	TRBJ2-5	-	-	CASSSRRPEYGTQYF	TGTGCCAGCAGCTCAAGAAGGCCTGAATATGGGACCCAGTACTTC
TRBV28	TRBJ2-1	TRBD1	-	CASSLTGTGQYNEQFF	TGTGCCAGCAGTCTCACCGGGACAGGTCAATACAATGAGCAGTTCTTC
TRBV27	TRBJ2-3	TRBD1	-	CASSLRTGGTGTDTQYF	TGTGCCAGCAGTTTGAGGACAGGGGGTACAGGGACAGATACGCAGTATTTT
TRBV19	TRBJ1-5	-	-	CASSNKGARQPQHF	TGTGCCAGTAGTAATAAGGGCGCAAGGCAGCCCCAGCATTTT
TRBV6-5	TRBJ2-7	TRBD1	-	CASTGQGGYEQYF	TGTGCCAGCACCGGACAGGGGGGGTACGAGCAGTACTTC
TRBV5-6	TRBJ1-2	-	-	CASSSGPAGGYTF	TGTGCCAGCAGCTCCGGACCAGCGGGGGGCTACACCTTC
TRBV9	TRBJ2-7	TRBD1	-	CASSADRGTYEQYF	TGTGCCAGCAGCGCCGACAGGGGAACCTACGAGCAGTACTTC
TRBV10-1	TRBJ2-2	TRBD2	-	CASSESLGGGVRNTGELFF	TGCGCCAGCAGTGAGTCGTTGGGCGGGGGAGTACGAAACACCGGGGAGCTGTTTTTT
TRBV19	TRBJ1-5	-	-	CASSISGSRNQPQHF	TGTGCCAGTAGTATATCGGGGTCCCGCAATCAGCCCCAGCATTTT
TRBV5-4	TRBJ1-2	-	-	CASSLAKTGQDRYTF	TGTGCCAGCAGCTTGGCCAAGACGGGGCAGGATCGCTACACCTTC
TRBV12-2	TRBJ2-1	-	-	CASRGRRRGGSTTEQFF	TGTGCAAGTCGCGGTCGACGTCGCGGGGGGTCGACGACTGAGCAGTTCTTC
TRBV6-5	TRBJ1-1	TRBD1	-	CASSRLGQGFPEAFF	TGTGCCAGCAGTCGTCTCGGACAGGGGTTCCCTGAAGCTTTCTTT
TRBV9	TRBJ1-1	TRBD1	-	CASSVETGPNTEAFF	TGTGCCAGCAGCGTAGAGACAGGGCCCAACACTGAAGCTTTCTTT
TRBV27	TRBJ2-2	TRBD2	once	CASSLSGRITGELFF	TGTGCCAGCAGTTTAAGCGGGAGAATAACCGGGGAGCTGTTTTTT
TRBV30	TRBJ1-1	-	-	CAWSPSRTVFNTEAFF	TGTGCCTGGAGTCCTTCGAGGACAGTGTTTAACACTGAAGCTTTCTTT
TRBV9	TRBJ1-3	TRBD1	-	CASTRGLESGNTIYF	TGTGCCAGCACCAGGGGGCTTGAATCTGGAAACACCATATATTTT
TRBV15	TRBJ1-5	-	-	CATSPRLDQPQHF	TGTGCCACCAGCCCACGTCTAGATCAGCCCCAGCATTTT
TRBV4-1	TRBJ2-1	TRBD2	-	CASSQGLAVSSYNEQFF	TGCGCCAGCAGCCAAGGACTAGCGGTGAGCTCCTACAATGAGCAGTTCTTC
TRBV6-5	TRBJ2-5	TRBD1	once	CASSYSPGGGETQYF	TGTGCCAGCAGTTACTCGCCAGGGGGCGGTGAGACCCAGTACTTC
TRBV15	TRBJ1-2	-	-	CATSRDSLATGYTF	TGTGCCACCAGCAGAGATTCGTTAGCGACTGGCTACACCTTC
TRBV12-3/TRBV12-4	TRBJ2-7	-	-	CASSPGGNEQYF	TGTGCCAGCAGTCCAGGGGGGAACGAGCAGTACTTC
TRBV2	TRBJ1-4	-	-	CASSRRQEKLFF	TGTGCCAGCAGTCGAAGACAGGAAAAACTGTTTTTT
TRBV12-3/TRBV12-4	TRBJ2-7	-	-	CASSPDSYEQYF	TGTGCCAGCAGCCCAGATTCCTACGAGCAGTACTTC
TRBV27	TRBJ2-7	TRBD1	-	CASSRTGREQYF	TGTGCCAGCAGTCGGACAGGCCGCGAGCAGTACTTC
TRBV12-3/TRBV12-4	TRBJ1-2	-	-	CASSFAGSYGYTF	TGTGCCAGCAGTTTCGCGGGGTCCTATGGCTACACCTTC
TRBV25-1	TRBJ1-4	-	-	CASSDGWEKLFF	TGTGCCAGCAGTGATGGATGGGAAAAACTGTTTTTT
TRBV5-4	TRBJ2-1	-	-	CASSLGAAEANEQFF	TGTGCCAGCAGCTTAGGGGCGGCTGAGGCCAATGAGCAGTTCTTC
TRBV5-1	TRBJ2-7	TRBD2	-	CASSLTWTSGDPHEQYF	TGCGCCAGCAGCCTCACCTGGACTAGCGGGGACCCCCACGAGCAGTACTTC
TRBV28	TRBJ1-2	-	-	CASSLLGNYGYTF	TGTGCCAGCAGCCTCTTGGGTAACTATGGCTACACCTTC
TRBV20-1	TRBJ1-2	-	-	CSAIHYGYTF	TGCAGTGCTATCCACTATGGCTACACCTTC
TRBV4-2	TRBJ2-5	TRBD1	-	CASSQVSTGSKETQYF	TGTGCCAGCAGCCAAGTGTCGACAGGGTCCAAAGAGACCCAGTACTTC
TRBV2	TRBJ1-1	-	once	CASSEGVATEAFF	TGTGCCAGCAGTGAGGGGGTTGCCACTGAAGCTTTCTTT
TRBV10-3	TRBJ2-2	TRBD2	many	CAISESGLAGEAGELFF	TGTGCCATCAGTGAGAGCGGACTAGCGGGAGAGGCCGGGGAGCTGTTTTTT
TRBV11-2	TRBJ2-7	-	-	CASSLPQQSLYF	TGTGCCAGCAGCTTACCCCAACAGTCCTTGTACTTC
TRBV30	TRBJ1-5	-	-	CAWSVGGNQPQHF	TGTGCCTGGAGTGTAGGGGGGAACCAGCCCCAGCATTTT
TRBV3-1/TRBV3-2	TRBJ1-1	-	-	CASSQDLNTEAFF	TGTGCCAGCAGCCAAGATTTAAACACTGAAGCTTTCTTT
TRBV4-2	TRBJ2-7	-	-	CASSQGTTYEQYF	TGTGCCAGCAGCCAAGGGACTACCTACGAGCAGTACTTC
TRBV6-6	TRBJ2-7	TRBD2	-	CASSSTSGSYEQYF	TGTGCCAGCAGTTCGACTAGCGGCAGCTACGAGCAGTACTTC